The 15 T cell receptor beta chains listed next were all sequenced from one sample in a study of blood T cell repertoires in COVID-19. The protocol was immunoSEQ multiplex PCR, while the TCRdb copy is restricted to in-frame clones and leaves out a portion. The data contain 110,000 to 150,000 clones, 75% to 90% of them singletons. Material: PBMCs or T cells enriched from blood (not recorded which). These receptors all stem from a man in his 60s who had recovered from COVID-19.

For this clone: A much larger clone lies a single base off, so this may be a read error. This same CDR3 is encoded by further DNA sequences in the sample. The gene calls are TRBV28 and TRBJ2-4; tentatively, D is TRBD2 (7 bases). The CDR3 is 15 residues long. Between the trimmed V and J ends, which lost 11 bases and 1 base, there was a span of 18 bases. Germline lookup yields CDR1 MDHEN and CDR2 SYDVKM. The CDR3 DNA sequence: TGTGCCCCCGGATCGAGGGGGGGGGCCAAAAACATTCAGTACTTC. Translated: CAPGSRGGAKNIQYF.

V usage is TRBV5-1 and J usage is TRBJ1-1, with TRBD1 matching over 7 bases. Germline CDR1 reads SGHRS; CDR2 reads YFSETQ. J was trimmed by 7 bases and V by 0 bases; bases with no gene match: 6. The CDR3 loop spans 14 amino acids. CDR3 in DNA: TGCGCCAGCAGCTTGGTAGGTGGGGACAGTGAAGCTTTCTTT. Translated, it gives CASSLVGGDSEAFF.

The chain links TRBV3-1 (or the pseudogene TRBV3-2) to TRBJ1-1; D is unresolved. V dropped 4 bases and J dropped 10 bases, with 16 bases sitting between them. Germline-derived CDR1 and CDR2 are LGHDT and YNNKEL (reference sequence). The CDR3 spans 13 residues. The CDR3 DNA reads TGTGCCAGCAGCCTTGGGGAGGGCCGTGTAGCTTTCTTT. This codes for CASSLGEGRVAFF.

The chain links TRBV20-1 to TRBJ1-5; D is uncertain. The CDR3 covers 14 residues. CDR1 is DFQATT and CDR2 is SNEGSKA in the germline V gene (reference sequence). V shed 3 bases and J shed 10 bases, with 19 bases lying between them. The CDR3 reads CSASGASERGPQHF. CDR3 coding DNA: TGCAGTGCTAGTGGCGCTTCTGAGCGCGGACCCCAGCATTTT.

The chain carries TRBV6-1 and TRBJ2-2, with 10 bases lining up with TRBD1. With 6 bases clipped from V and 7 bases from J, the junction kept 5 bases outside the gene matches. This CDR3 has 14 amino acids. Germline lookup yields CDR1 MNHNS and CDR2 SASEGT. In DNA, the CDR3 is TGTGCCAGCAGCCAGGGACAGGGGCGCGGGGAGCTGTTTTTT. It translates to CASSQGQGRGELFF.

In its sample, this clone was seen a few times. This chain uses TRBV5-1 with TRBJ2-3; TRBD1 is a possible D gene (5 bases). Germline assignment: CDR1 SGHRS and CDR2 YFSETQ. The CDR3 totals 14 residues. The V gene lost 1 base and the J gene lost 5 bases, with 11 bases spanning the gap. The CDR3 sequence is CASSLSRAGDTQYF. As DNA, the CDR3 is TGCGCCAGCAGCTTGTCCAGGGCTGGAGATACGCAGTATTTT.

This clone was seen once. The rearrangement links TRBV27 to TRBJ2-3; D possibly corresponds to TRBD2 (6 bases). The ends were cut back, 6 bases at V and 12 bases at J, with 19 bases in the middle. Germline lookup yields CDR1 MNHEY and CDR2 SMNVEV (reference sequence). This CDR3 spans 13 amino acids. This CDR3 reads CASRINRDSKQYF. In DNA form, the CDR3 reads TGTGCCAGCAGGATAAACCGGGACTCTAAACAGTATTTT.

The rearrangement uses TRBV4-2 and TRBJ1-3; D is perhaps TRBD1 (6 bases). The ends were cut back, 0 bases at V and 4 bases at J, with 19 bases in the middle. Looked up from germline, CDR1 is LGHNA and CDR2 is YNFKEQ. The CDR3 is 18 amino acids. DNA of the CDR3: TGTGCCAGCAGCCAAGATTCGATGGGAAGGGGGTCAGGAAACACCATATATTTT. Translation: CASSQDSMGRGSGNTIYF.

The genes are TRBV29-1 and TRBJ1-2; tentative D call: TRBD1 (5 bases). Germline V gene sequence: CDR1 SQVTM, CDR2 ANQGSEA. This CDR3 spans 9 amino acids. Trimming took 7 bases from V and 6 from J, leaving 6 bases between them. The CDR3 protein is CSEGDGYTF. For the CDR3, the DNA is TGCAGCGAAGGGGATGGCTACACCTTC.

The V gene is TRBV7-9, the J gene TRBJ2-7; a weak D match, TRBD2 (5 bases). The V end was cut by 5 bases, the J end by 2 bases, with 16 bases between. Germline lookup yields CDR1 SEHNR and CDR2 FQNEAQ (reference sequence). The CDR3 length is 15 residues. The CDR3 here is CASSPWTVGAYEQYF. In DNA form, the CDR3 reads TGTGCCAGCAGCCCCTGGACGGTCGGGGCCTACGAGCAGTACTTC.

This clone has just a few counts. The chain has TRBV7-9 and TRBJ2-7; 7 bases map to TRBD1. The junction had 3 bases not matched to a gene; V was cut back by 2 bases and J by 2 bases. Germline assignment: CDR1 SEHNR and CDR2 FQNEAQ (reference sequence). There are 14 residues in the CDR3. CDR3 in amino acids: CASSLRGQTYEQYF. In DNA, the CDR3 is TGTGCCAGCAGCTTAAGGGGACAGACCTACGAGCAGTACTTC.

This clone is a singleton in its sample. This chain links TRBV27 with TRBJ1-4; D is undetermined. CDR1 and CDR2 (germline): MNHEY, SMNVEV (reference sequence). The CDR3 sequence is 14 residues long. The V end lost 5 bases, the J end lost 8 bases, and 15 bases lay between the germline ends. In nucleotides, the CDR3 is TGTGCCAGCAGTCCTAACCGACATGGGGAAAAACTGTTTTTT. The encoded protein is CASSPNRHGEKLFF. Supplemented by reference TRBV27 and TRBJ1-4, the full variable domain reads EAQVTQNPRYLITVTGKKLTVTCSQNMNHEYMSWYRQDPGLGLRQIYYSMNVEVTDKGDVPEGYKVSRKEKRNFPLILESPSPNQTSLYFCASSPNRHGEKLFFGSGTQLSVL.

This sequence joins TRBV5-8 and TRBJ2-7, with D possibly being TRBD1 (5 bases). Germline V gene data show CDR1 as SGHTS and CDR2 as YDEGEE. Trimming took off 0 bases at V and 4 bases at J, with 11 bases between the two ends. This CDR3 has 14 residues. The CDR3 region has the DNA TGTGCCAGCAGCTTGGGGGGCTCAGGGTACGAGCAGTACTTC. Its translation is CASSLGGSGYEQYF.

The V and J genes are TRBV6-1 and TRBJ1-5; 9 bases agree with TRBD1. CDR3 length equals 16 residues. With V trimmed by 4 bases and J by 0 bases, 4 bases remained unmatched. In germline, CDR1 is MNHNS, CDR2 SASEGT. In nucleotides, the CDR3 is TGTGCCAGCAGTGTCCGGGACAGGGCTAGCAATCAGCCCCAGCATTTT. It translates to CASSVRDRASNQPQHF.

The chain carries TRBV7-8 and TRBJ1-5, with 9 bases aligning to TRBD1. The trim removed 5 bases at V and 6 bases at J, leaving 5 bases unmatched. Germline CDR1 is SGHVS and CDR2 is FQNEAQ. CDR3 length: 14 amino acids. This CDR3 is CASSRGTGTQPQHF. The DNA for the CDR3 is TGTGCCAGCAGCCGAGGGACAGGGACTCAGCCCCAGCATTTT.